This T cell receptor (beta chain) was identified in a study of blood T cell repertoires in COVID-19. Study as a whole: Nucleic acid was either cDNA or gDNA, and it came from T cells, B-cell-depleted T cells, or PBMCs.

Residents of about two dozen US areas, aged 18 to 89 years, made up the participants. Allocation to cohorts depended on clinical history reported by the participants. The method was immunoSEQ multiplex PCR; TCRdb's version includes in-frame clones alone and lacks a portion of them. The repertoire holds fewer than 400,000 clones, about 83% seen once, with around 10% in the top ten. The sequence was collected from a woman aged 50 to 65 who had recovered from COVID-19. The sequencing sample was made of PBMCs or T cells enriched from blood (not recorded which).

CDR3 DNA: TGTGCCAGCTCACCACCCCGAGCGCCAGGGGCCAAAAACATTCAGTACTTC. Translated, it gives CASSPPRAPGAKNIQYF. The V call is TRBV18, the J call TRBJ2-4, with D maybe TRBD1 (5 bases). Germline V gene sequence: CDR1 KGHSH, CDR2 LQKENI. The CDR3 is made up of 17 amino acids. The germline V and J ends were trimmed by 0 bases and 1 base, with 13 bases remaining between them.